This T cell receptor beta chain came from a study of T-cell reconstitution after alpha-beta-depleted transplantation in children. As concerns this clonotype: Its antigen is not known.

During its preparation, the TCRbeta library received unique molecular identifiers. MiXCR, run by TCRdb on the PCR reads, gives a single entry per CDR3 protein. The data show about 610,000 distinct CDR3 sequences, roughly a quarter seen once. Study-wide results and limits: Newly produced T cells mostly accounted for T-cell counts and diversity one year post-transplant. Surviving recipient T cells and thymic progenitors underlay high day-60 TCRbeta diversity in some patients. Several hundred expanded graft clones reportedly supplied alpha-beta T cells about two months after transplant.

Germline V gives CDR1 SGHDT, CDR2 YYEEEE. With 2 bases removed from V and 5 bases from J, the gap between germline ends came to 16 bases. The CDR3 extends over 15 amino acids. The TCR comes from a boy under two years old with Wiskott-Aldrich syndrome, due to receive a stem cell transplant. The sample was PBMCs, taken before TCRalphabeta/CD19-depleted stem cell transplant. The rearrangement links TRBV5-6 to TRBJ1-1; maybe TRBD1 (6 bases). Here the CDR3 DNA reads TGTGCCAGCAGCTTTCGGGGGGGGGCAAGGACTGAAGCTTTCTTT. As protein: CASSFRGGARTEAFF. The variable domain in full, completed from reference TRBV5-6 and TRBJ1-1, reads DAGVTQSPTHLIKTRGQQVTLRCSPKSGHDTVSWYQQALGQGPQFIFQYYEEEERQRGNFPDRFSGHQFPNYSSELNVNALLLGDSALYLCASSFRGGARTEAFFGQGTRLTVV.